The clone carrying this TCR beta chain appeared a few times. Antigen: not known. These data originate in a study of cytomegalovirus exposure and HLA in healthy donors. Broader study findings: Only CMV serostatus was available as immune exposure information.

It was with 60 Vbeta and 13 Jbeta primers that the PCR ran. Libraries were prepared by immunoSEQ multiplex PCR; TCRdb keeps only in-frame clonotypes and omits some of them. The sample includes over 70,000 clones, roughly three quarters of them seen just once. V gave up 5 bases and J gave up 3 bases, with 12 bases separating them. The germline V gene encodes CDR1 SGHRS and CDR2 YFSETQ. The CDR3 runs 14 residues. The receptor comes from a male donor in good health and CMV-seronegative. V is TRBV5-1 and J is TRBJ2-1; possibly TRBD2 for D (5 bases). Sequenced: PBMCs. The CDR3 is CASSYRGNYNEQFF. Here the CDR3 DNA reads TGCGCCAGCAGTTATCGGGGAAACTACAATGAGCAGTTCTTC.